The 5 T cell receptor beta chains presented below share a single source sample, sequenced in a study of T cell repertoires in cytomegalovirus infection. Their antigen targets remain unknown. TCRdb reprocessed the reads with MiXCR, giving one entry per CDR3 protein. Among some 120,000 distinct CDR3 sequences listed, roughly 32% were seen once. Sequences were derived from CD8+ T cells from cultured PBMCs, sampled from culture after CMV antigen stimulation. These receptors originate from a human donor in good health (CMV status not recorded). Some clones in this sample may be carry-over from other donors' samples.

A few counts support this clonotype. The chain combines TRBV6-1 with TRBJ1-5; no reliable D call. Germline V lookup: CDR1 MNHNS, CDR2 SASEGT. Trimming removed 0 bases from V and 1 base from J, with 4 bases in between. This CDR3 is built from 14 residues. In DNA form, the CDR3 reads TGTGCCAGCAGTGAAGCAGGAAGCAATCAGCCCCAGCATTTT. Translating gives CASSEAGSNQPQHF.

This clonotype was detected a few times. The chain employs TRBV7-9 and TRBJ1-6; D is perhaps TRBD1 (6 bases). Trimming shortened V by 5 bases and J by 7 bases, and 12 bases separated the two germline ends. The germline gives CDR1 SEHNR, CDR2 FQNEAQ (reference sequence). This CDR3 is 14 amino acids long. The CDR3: CASSATGNNSPLHF. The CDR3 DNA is TGTGCCAGCAGCGCAACAGGGAACAATTCACCCCTCCACTTT.

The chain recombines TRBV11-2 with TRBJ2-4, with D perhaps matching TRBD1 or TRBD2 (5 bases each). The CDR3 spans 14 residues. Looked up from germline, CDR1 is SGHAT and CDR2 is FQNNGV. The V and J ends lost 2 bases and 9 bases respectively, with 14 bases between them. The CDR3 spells CASSLSGAYAIQYF. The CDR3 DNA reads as TGTGCCAGCAGCTTATCCGGGGCATACGCCATTCAGTACTTC.

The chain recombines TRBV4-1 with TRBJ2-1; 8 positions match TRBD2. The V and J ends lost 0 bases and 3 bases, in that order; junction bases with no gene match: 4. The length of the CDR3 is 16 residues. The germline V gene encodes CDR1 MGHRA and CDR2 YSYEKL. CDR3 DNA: TGCGCCAGCAGCCAAGAGCCCGCGGGGGGCTACAATGAGCAGTTCTTC. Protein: CASSQEPAGGYNEQFF.

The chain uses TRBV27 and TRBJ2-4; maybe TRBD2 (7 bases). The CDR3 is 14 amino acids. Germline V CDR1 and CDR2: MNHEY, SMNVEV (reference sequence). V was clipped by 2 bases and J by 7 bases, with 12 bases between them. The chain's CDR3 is CASSLGGAGNIQYF. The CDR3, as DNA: TGTGCCAGCAGTTTAGGGGGGGCCGGGAACATTCAGTACTTC.